These 30 T cell receptor beta chains were all obtained from the same sample, sequenced in a study of blood T cell repertoires in COVID-19. TCRdb keeps only in-frame clones here, not all; method: immunoSEQ multiplex PCR. The sample contains 140,000 to 150,000 clones, over 70% of which appear only once. The source material was peripheral blood. The receptors come from a man older than 75 with acute or convalescent COVID-19.

The sample holds one count of this clone. The rearrangement links TRBV30 to TRBJ1-4, with D maybe TRBD1 (5 bases). Germline V gene data show CDR1 as GTSNPN and CDR2 as SVGIG (reference sequence). V lost 2 bases and J 0 bases, leaving 13 bases between the germline ends. The CDR3 is made up of 16 amino acids. The CDR3 nucleotides read TGTGCCTGGAGTAGAGACAGAACGGCAACTAATGAAAAACTGTTTTTT. Translating gives CAWSRDRTATNEKLFF.

This clone was counted a single time. The chain combines TRBV2 with TRBJ2-2; D ambiguous. This CDR3 has 13 amino acids. Germline V gene sequence: CDR1 SNHLY, CDR2 FYNNEI. The germline V and J ends were trimmed by 6 bases and 4 bases, with 9 bases remaining between them. In nucleotides, the CDR3 is TGTGCCAGCAGAGTCGGTGGCACCGGGGAGCTGTTTTTT. Translating gives CASRVGGTGELFF.

This rearrangement joins TRBV6-5 to TRBJ1-2; 8 bases map to TRBD1. With 6 bases clipped from V and 4 bases from J, the junction kept 10 bases outside the gene matches. The CDR3 totals 15 residues. Germline-derived CDR1 and CDR2 are MNHEY and SVGAGI. CDR3 amino acids: CASRPQGALTYGYTF. The DNA of the CDR3 is TGTGCCAGCAGGCCCCAGGGGGCACTCACCTATGGCTACACCTTC.

V and J are TRBV4-1 and TRBJ1-4, with 7 bases aligning to TRBD1. From germline, CDR1 is MGHRA and CDR2 YSYEKL. The CDR3 runs to 15 residues. The V segment lost 2 bases and the J segment 5 bases; nucleotides outside the gene matches: 5. As DNA, the CDR3 is TGCGCCAGCAGCCAACCGGGACAGATAAATGAAAAACTGTTTTTT. Translation gives CASSQPGQINEKLFF.

This sequence joins TRBV6-5 and TRBJ2-3; D unclear. The CDR3 covers 13 residues. In germline, CDR1 is MNHEY, CDR2 SVGAGI. V was trimmed by 9 bases and J by 1 base, leaving 11 bases between them. The CDR3, as DNA: TGTGCCAGTAGCCGGCCTGGCACAGATACGCAGTATTTT. Its translation: CASSRPGTDTQYF.

V usage is TRBV28 and J usage is TRBJ2-1, with TRBD2 identical over 7 bases. Germline loops: CDR1 MDHEN, CDR2 SYDVKM. Germline trimming cut 6 bases from V and 3 bases from J; bases unmatched to any gene: 11. This CDR3 is 16 amino acids long. This CDR3 is CASRIGGTTHYNEQFF. CDR3 bases: TGTGCCAGCAGGATCGGTGGGACTACCCACTACAATGAGCAGTTCTTC.

The chain joins TRBV19 to TRBJ1-5; tentatively, D is TRBD1 (5 bases). Germline-derived CDR1 and CDR2 are LNHDA and SQIVND (reference sequence). The V end lost 6 bases, the J end lost 6 bases, and 15 bases lay between the germline ends. The CDR3 consists of 14 residues. This chain's CDR3 is CASSMTGGGQPQHF. The CDR3 nucleotides read TGTGCCAGTAGCATGACGGGGGGAGGTCAGCCCCAGCATTTT. The full variable domain, in which reference TRBV19 and TRBJ1-5 provide the parts outside the CDR3, is DGGITQSPKYLFRKEGQNVTLSCEQNLNHDAMYWYRQDPGQGLRLIYYSQIVNDFQKGDIAEGYSVSREKKESFPLTVTSAQKNPTAFYLCASSMTGGGQPQHFGDGTRLSIL.

The chain combines TRBV6-1 with TRBJ2-2, with TRBD1 matching over 9 bases. With V trimmed by 1 base and J by 5 bases, 14 bases remained unmatched. From germline, CDR1 is MNHNS and CDR2 SASEGT. This CDR3 comprises 19 residues. CDR3 in amino acids: CASSEESSGWTGVTGELFF. The CDR3 region has the DNA TGTGCCAGCAGTGAAGAATCATCAGGGTGGACAGGGGTGACCGGGGAGCTGTTTTTT.

CDR3 region: CASSQTGKNTEAFF. CDR3 coding DNA: TGTGCCAGCAGCCAGACAGGGAAAAACACTGAAGCTTTCTTT. The chain couples TRBV3-1 (or the pseudogene TRBV3-2) to TRBJ1-1; 7 bases agree with TRBD1. Germline V gene data show CDR1 as LGHDT and CDR2 as YNNKEL (reference sequence). The CDR3 covers 14 residues. Trimming removed 3 bases from V and 2 bases from J; junction bases left unmatched: 3.

The chain couples TRBV20-1 to TRBJ2-1; the D is unclear. Trimming removed 3 bases from V and 3 bases from J, with 6 bases in between. Germline V gene data show CDR1 as DFQATT and CDR2 as SNEGSKA (reference sequence). The CDR3 extends over 12 amino acids. The CDR3 region has the DNA TGCAGTGCTAGTATCGTCTACAATGAGCAGTTCTTC. Translating gives CSASIVYNEQFF.

V usage is TRBV10-3 and J usage is TRBJ1-2; 7 nucleotides match TRBD1. The CDR3 consists of 15 residues. Trimming took 0 bases from V and 4 from J; bases not matched to a gene: 5. From germline, CDR1 is ENHRY and CDR2 SYGVKD. DNA for the CDR3: TGTGCCATCAGTGAGTCCTTGGGACAGACCTATGGCTACACCTTC. Translated, it gives CAISESLGQTYGYTF.

This clone was picked up a small number of times. The CDR3 spells CASSPPIGGTGTGEQYF. In DNA form, the CDR3 reads TGTGCCAGCTCACCACCCATCGGCGGGACAGGGACTGGCGAGCAGTACTTC. This rearrangement joins TRBV18 to TRBJ2-7; TRBD1 agrees at 9 bases. After removal of 0 bases from V and 6 bases from J, the junction contained 12 bases not matched to a gene. The CDR3 sequence is 17 residues long. Germline CDR1 KGHSH, CDR2 LQKENI.

The chain has TRBV5-6 and TRBJ2-7; tentative D call: TRBD1 (5 bases). Trimming cost V 1 base and J 2 bases, with 7 bases left between them. This CDR3 contains 13 residues. The germline V gene encodes CDR1 SGHDT and CDR2 YYEEEE. As DNA, the CDR3 is TGTGCCAGCAGCTTGAGACAGACCTACGAGCAGTACTTC. Residues: CASSLRQTYEQYF.

This clone appeared once. The rearrangement links TRBV6-5 to TRBJ2-1, with D perhaps TRBD2 (5 bases). Germline V CDR1 and CDR2: MNHEY, SVGAGI. This CDR3 spans 15 amino acids. Trimming shortened V by 7 bases and J by 0 bases, and 13 bases separated the two germline ends. The CDR3 region is CASTPRRASYNEQFF. DNA of the CDR3: TGTGCCAGCACCCCCCGGCGGGCCTCCTACAATGAGCAGTTCTTC.

This rearrangement joins TRBV2 to TRBJ1-5; 11 nucleotides agree with TRBD1. V trimming: 7 bases; J trimming: 5 bases; junction bases outside the gene matches: 4. There are 14 residues in the CDR3. Germline assignment: CDR1 SNHLY and CDR2 FYNNEI. The CDR3 region has the DNA TGTGCCAGCAAGGGACAGGGGGAAGATCAGCCCCAGCATTTT. Residues: CASKGQGEDQPQHF.

This chain connects TRBV7-2 to TRBJ1-4; D not certain. CDR3 size: 16 residues. Trimming removed 5 bases at V and 0 bases at J, with 13 bases between. The germline V gene has CDR1 SGHTA and CDR2 FQGNSA. CDR3 in amino acids: CASSLGTAATNEKLFF. CDR3 DNA: TGTGCCAGCAGCCTCGGAACAGCCGCAACTAATGAAAAACTGTTTTTT.

CDR3 coding DNA: TGTGCCATCTCTAACTCCGAGTTCCAGCCCCAGCATTTT. Translating gives CAISNSEFQPQHF. The chain is built from TRBV10-3 and TRBJ1-5; D not certain. Between the trimmed V and J ends, which lost 8 bases and 7 bases, there was a span of 15 bases. Germline V lookup: CDR1 ENHRY, CDR2 SYGVKD. This CDR3 is 13 amino acids long.

V and J are TRBV5-3 and TRBJ2-1; D uncertain. TRBV5-3 is an ORF, and what it does is uncertain. CDR3 length: 16 residues. Between the trimmed V and J ends, which lost 4 bases and 0 bases, there was a span of 14 bases. In DNA, the CDR3 is TGTGCCAGAAGCCATCAGACTCCCAGCTCCTACAATGAGCAGTTCTTC. Amino acid sequence: CARSHQTPSSYNEQFF.

The chain combines TRBV6-5 with TRBJ1-1; D ambiguous. V shed 0 bases and J shed 1 base, with 9 bases lying between them. CDR3 length: 15 residues. The V gene's germline CDR1 is MNHEY and CDR2 SVGAGI. In nucleotides, the CDR3 is TGTGCCAGCAGTTACTCTCAATTGAGGAACACTGAAGCTTTCTTT. Protein sequence: CASSYSQLRNTEAFF.

This clone occurred a few times. This chain joins TRBV9 and TRBJ2-7; 9 bases line up with TRBD2. This CDR3 spans 14 amino acids. From germline, CDR1 is SGDLS and CDR2 YYNGEE. With 0 bases clipped from V and 2 bases from J, the junction kept 0 bases outside the gene matches. CDR3 nucleotide sequence: TGTGCCAGCAGCGTAGGACTAGCGGCCTACGAGCAGTACTTC. It is translated as CASSVGLAAYEQYF.

V gene TRBV5-8 combines with J gene TRBJ2-1; weak D call: TRBD2 (6 bases). CDR1 is SGHTS, CDR2 YDEGEE, per germline. V was clipped by 4 bases and J by 6 bases, with 17 bases between them. The CDR3 totals 15 residues. CDR3 protein: CASSLDYLLGNEQFF. CDR3 sequence (DNA): TGTGCCAGCAGCCTGGACTACCTTTTAGGCAATGAGCAGTTCTTC.

This clone showed up just once. V and J are TRBV19 and TRBJ2-7, with D possibly TRBD2 on 7 matching bases. The CDR3 has 14 residues. Per germline, CDR1 LNHDA and CDR2 SQIVND (reference sequence). V was cut by 3 bases and J by 0 bases, with 9 bases left in between. In DNA, the CDR3 is TGTGCCAGTAGTATCCGGGGGGCCTCCTACGAGCAGTACTTC. This codes for CASSIRGASYEQYF. The entire variable domain, with the rest obtained from reference TRBV19 and TRBJ2-7, is as follows: DGGITQSPKYLFRKEGQNVTLSCEQNLNHDAMYWYRQDPGQGLRLIYYSQIVNDFQKGDIAEGYSVSREKKESFPLTVTSAQKNPTAFYLCASSIRGASYEQYFGPGTRLTVT.

The V call is TRBV27, the J call TRBJ1-2; perhaps TRBD1 as D (5 bases). V lost 3 bases, J lost 4 bases, and 12 bases lay in between. This CDR3 spans 14 amino acids. The germline V gene encodes CDR1 MNHEY and CDR2 SMNVEV (reference sequence). In nucleotides, the CDR3 is TGTGCCAGCAGTTTCGGGGGAACCAGCTATGGCTACACCTTC. It yields the protein CASSFGGTSYGYTF.

This clone was detected a few times. This chain connects TRBV27 to TRBJ1-6; the match to TRBD1 covers 12 bases. The CDR3 contains 15 residues. After removal of 3 bases from V and 10 bases from J, the junction contained 4 bases not matched to a gene. Per germline, CDR1 MNHEY and CDR2 SMNVEV (reference sequence). In nucleotides, the CDR3 is TGTGCCAGCAGTTTGGCCGGGACAGGGGGCTCACCCCTCCACTTT. This encodes CASSLAGTGGSPLHF.

The chain recombines TRBV2 with TRBJ2-5, with TRBD1 matching 7 bases. Unmatched junction bases numbered 7, after V lost 2 bases and J lost 4 bases. This CDR3 has 15 amino acids. Germline V lookup: CDR1 SNHLY, CDR2 FYNNEI. CDR3 sequence: CASSESRTGGETQYF. DNA of the CDR3: TGTGCCAGCAGTGAATCGAGGACAGGTGGAGAGACCCAGTACTTC.

The chain uses TRBV5-6 and TRBJ1-5; perhaps TRBD1 as D (6 bases). Germline V gene data show CDR1 as SGHDT and CDR2 as YYEEEE. The CDR3 consists of 15 residues. Trimming cost V 5 bases and J 4 bases, with 16 bases left between them. Written as DNA, the CDR3 is TGTGCCAGCAGAAGGGGGGGGCAGGGTAATCAGCCCCAGCATTTT. Translated: CASRRGGQGNQPQHF.

The chain uses TRBV19 and TRBJ1-5; D is undetermined. The CDR3 loop spans 13 amino acids. Germline CDR1 and CDR2: LNHDA and SQIVND (reference sequence). The V end lost 5 bases, the J end lost 7 bases, and 12 bases lay between the germline ends. CDR3 in DNA: TGTGCCAGTAGTGACACTTTGAAACAGCCCCAGCATTTT. This translates into CASSDTLKQPQHF.

V and J are TRBV7-8 and TRBJ1-5; no definite D call. The V and J ends lost 4 bases and 0 bases respectively, with 10 bases between them. The CDR3 totals 15 residues. Germline V lookup: CDR1 SGHVS, CDR2 FQNEAQ. CDR3 nucleotide sequence: TGTGCCAGCAGCTGGGGAGGGAATAGCAATCAGCCCCAGCATTTT. It specifies CASSWGGNSNQPQHF.

The gene calls are TRBV6-5 and TRBJ1-1; D is ambiguous. Germline CDR1 MNHEY, CDR2 SVGAGI. V was trimmed by 6 bases and J by 4 bases, leaving 12 bases between them. The CDR3 contains 13 residues. The CDR3 DNA sequence: TGTGCCAGCAGCCCGAGGCGGGGCACTGAAGCTTTCTTT. It specifies CASSPRRGTEAFF.

This chain connects TRBV19 to TRBJ1-1; D uncertain. This CDR3 has 13 residues. V lost 4 bases and J lost 0, with 6 bases in between. Germline V CDR1 and CDR2: LNHDA, SQIVND (reference sequence). The CDR3 DNA sequence: TGTGCCAGTAGTACAAATCTGAACACTGAAGCTTTCTTT. It codes for CASSTNLNTEAFF.